This TCR beta chain was identified in a study of Ad26.COV2.S vaccination and SARS-CoV-2 variants. Overall study context: Intramuscular Ad26.COV2.S at 5x10^10 or 1x10^11 viral particles.

Treatment denoted: approximately 18 received Ad26.COV2.S at low or high dose, single or two shots; about 5 received placebo; per-sample allocation not given. All samples were drawn on day 63, counting from the first vaccine or placebo injection. The individual, an adult aged 18-55 years, was a donor in Boston. TCRdb's table, derived via immunoSEQ multiplex PCR, lists solely in-frame clones and lacks some. The sample yields hundreds of thousands of clones, 86% seen once. With V trimmed by 2 bases and J by 3 bases, 13 bases remained unmatched. The CDR3 sequence is 19 residues long. CDR1 is SGHTA, CDR2 FQGNSA, per germline.

The rearrangement links TRBV7-2 to TRBJ2-7; TRBD2 matches at 13 bases. The source is a person between 18 and 65 years old who received the Ad26.COV2.S COVID-19 vaccine or a placebo. Sequencing used peripheral blood, obtained in a trial of Ad26.COV2.S vaccine versus placebo. The CDR3 reads CASSLTGTSGNPSYYEQYF. The CDR3 DNA reads as TGTGCCAGCAGCTTAACCGGGACTAGCGGGAACCCTAGTTACTACGAGCAGTACTTC.